This is a list of T cell receptor beta chains from one sample in a study of graft-versus-host responses after intestinal transplantation. For these TCRs, the target antigens are not known. Assay used: immunoSEQ multiplex PCR; TCRdb lists only in-frame clones, some missing. The data hold tens of thousands of clones, with nearly 90% observed a single time. This material consisted of unstimulated CD8+ T cells sorted from spleen or lymph node cells, taken before transplant. The receptor set was obtained from a human donor who was the organ donor for an intestinal transplant. Both conserved end residues are part of each CDR3. The D gene is left open where the match is weak. Not all rows give a size; the values are once, few, many and, for expanded clones, a class.

clone_size: .
v_call: TRBV27
d_call: .
j_call: TRBJ1-1
cdr3_aa: CASTLGAGFTEAFF
cdr3_nt: TGTGCCAGCACGTTAGGGGCAGGATTTACTGAAGCTTTCTTT

clone_size: once
v_call: TRBV27
d_call: .
j_call: TRBJ1-2
cdr3_aa: CASSLSLSGYGYTF
cdr3_nt: TGTGCCAGCAGTTTATCGTTATCAGGGTATGGCTACACCTTC

clone_size: .
v_call: TRBV6-4
d_call: .
j_call: TRBJ2-2
cdr3_aa: CASSDTGANTGELFF
cdr3_nt: TGTGCCAGCAGTGACACGGGGGCGAACACCGGGGAGCTGTTTTTT

clone_size: .
v_call: TRBV7-3
d_call: .
j_call: TRBJ1-1
cdr3_aa: CASSPGPPLGTEAFF
cdr3_nt: TGTGCCAGCAGCCCAGGGCCCCCCTTGGGCACTGAAGCTTTCTTT

clone_size: .
v_call: TRBV5-4
d_call: .
j_call: TRBJ1-2
cdr3_aa: CASSSGPSQGDGYTF
cdr3_nt: TGTGCCAGCAGCTCCGGTCCATCACAAGGAGATGGCTACACCTTC

clone_size: .
v_call: TRBV7-9
d_call: .
j_call: TRBJ1-5
cdr3_aa: CASSAHRGPRGQPQHF
cdr3_nt: TGTGCCAGCAGCGCCCACAGAGGGCCCCGGGGTCAGCCCCAGCATTTT

clone_size: .
v_call: TRBV4-1
d_call: TRBD1
j_call: TRBJ1-5
cdr3_aa: CASSQRDRGPRHF
cdr3_nt: TGCGCCAGCAGCCAACGGGACAGGGGGCCGAGGCATTTT

clone_size: .
v_call: TRBV4-2
d_call: TRBD2
j_call: TRBJ2-3
cdr3_aa: CASSQTTSGGVDTQYF
cdr3_nt: TGTGCCAGCAGCCAAACAACTAGCGGGGGGGTTGATACGCAGTATTTT

clone_size: .
v_call: TRBV15
d_call: TRBD1
j_call: TRBJ1-5
cdr3_aa: CATSRDLEGASNQPQHF
cdr3_nt: TGTGCCACCAGCAGAGATCTCGAGGGGGCTAGCAATCAGCCCCAGCATTTT

clone_size: .
v_call: TRBV2
d_call: .
j_call: TRBJ2-5
cdr3_aa: CASPGQGTQYF
cdr3_nt: TGTGCCAGCCCTGGGCAAGGGACCCAGTACTTC

clone_size: few
v_call: TRBV25-1
d_call: .
j_call: TRBJ2-2
cdr3_aa: CASRTGEAGELFF
cdr3_nt: TGTGCCAGCAGAACAGGGGAGGCCGGGGAGCTGTTTTTT

clone_size: .
v_call: TRBV27
d_call: .
j_call: TRBJ2-5
cdr3_aa: CASSLSPGGLQETQYF
cdr3_nt: TGTGCCAGCAGTTTAAGCCCTGGCGGCTTACAAGAGACCCAGTACTTC

clone_size: .
v_call: TRBV5-5
d_call: TRBD1
j_call: TRBJ2-5
cdr3_aa: CASSLGTGGQETQYF
cdr3_nt: TGTGCCAGCAGCTTGGGGACAGGGGGCCAAGAGACCCAGTACTTC

clone_size: once
v_call: TRBV7-2
d_call: TRBD2
j_call: TRBJ2-5
cdr3_aa: CASSSTLAGARLETQYF
cdr3_nt: TGTGCCAGCAGCTCGACGCTAGCGGGGGCTCGGTTGGAGACCCAGTACTTC

clone_size: .
v_call: TRBV29-1
d_call: TRBD1
j_call: TRBJ1-4
cdr3_aa: CSVIGAWGQGATNEKLFF
cdr3_nt: TGCAGCGTTATTGGGGCGTGGGGACAGGGGGCAACTAATGAAAAACTGTTTTTT

clone_size: .
v_call: TRBV6-1
d_call: TRBD1
j_call: TRBJ1-1
cdr3_aa: CASSPYRGGNTEAFF
cdr3_nt: TGTGCCAGCAGTCCCTACAGGGGTGGGAACACTGAAGCTTTCTTT

clone_size: .
v_call: TRBV27
d_call: .
j_call: TRBJ1-1
cdr3_aa: CASSLSIATEAFF
cdr3_nt: TGTGCCAGCAGTTTGTCGATAGCCACTGAAGCTTTCTTT

clone_size: .
v_call: TRBV7-9
d_call: TRBD1
j_call: TRBJ2-1
cdr3_aa: CASSRTGASSYNEQFF
cdr3_nt: TGTGCCAGCAGCCGGACAGGGGCTAGCTCCTACAATGAGCAGTTCTTC

clone_size: .
v_call: TRBV6-6
d_call: .
j_call: TRBJ2-3
cdr3_aa: CASSYSGEGGTDTQYF
cdr3_nt: TGTGCCAGCAGTTACTCAGGGGAAGGGGGCACAGATACGCAGTATTTT

clone_size: .
v_call: TRBV9
d_call: TRBD1
j_call: TRBJ1-4
cdr3_aa: CASSSRQGFLVF
cdr3_nt: TGTGCCAGCAGCTCCCGACAGGGTTTTTTGGTTTTT

clone_size: few
v_call: TRBV4-1
d_call: .
j_call: TRBJ1-6
cdr3_aa: CASSQGKGAAADSPLHF
cdr3_nt: TGCGCCAGCAGCCAAGGGAAAGGGGCCGCCGCGGATTCACCCCTCCACTTT

clone_size: .
v_call: TRBV27
d_call: TRBD2
j_call: TRBJ2-6
cdr3_aa: CASTPWGGSSGANVLTF
cdr3_nt: TGTGCCAGCACCCCCTGGGGGGGAAGCTCTGGGGCCAACGTCCTGACTTTC

clone_size: .
v_call: TRBV7-4
d_call: .
j_call: TRBJ1-1
cdr3_aa: CASSSGGGNTEAFF
cdr3_nt: TGTGCCAGCAGCTCAGGCGGGGGGAACACTGAAGCTTTCTTT

clone_size: .
v_call: TRBV19
d_call: .
j_call: TRBJ1-3
cdr3_aa: CASSLRQAGNTIYF
cdr3_nt: TGTGCCAGTAGTCTCCGACAGGCTGGAAACACCATATATTTT

clone_size: .
v_call: TRBV27
d_call: .
j_call: TRBJ1-1
cdr3_aa: CASSPSVDRSSEAFF
cdr3_nt: TGTGCCAGCAGTCCCTCCGTCGACAGGTCCTCTGAAGCTTTCTTT

clone_size: .
v_call: TRBV9
d_call: .
j_call: TRBJ2-1
cdr3_aa: CASSQARHGGWSEQFF
cdr3_nt: TGTGCCAGCAGTCAAGCCCGACACGGAGGTTGGTCTGAGCAGTTCTTC

clone_size: .
v_call: TRBV2
d_call: TRBD2
j_call: TRBJ2-3
cdr3_aa: CASSSPTSGAGTDTQYF
cdr3_nt: TGTGCCAGCAGTTCCCCCACTAGCGGGGCCGGCACAGATACGCAGTATTTT

clone_size: .
v_call: TRBV30
d_call: .
j_call: TRBJ2-1
cdr3_aa: CAWGLQYNEQFF
cdr3_nt: TGTGCCTGGGGCCTCCAGTACAATGAGCAGTTCTTC

clone_size: .
v_call: TRBV27
d_call: .
j_call: TRBJ1-5
cdr3_aa: CASSLGQLSNQPQHF
cdr3_nt: TGTGCCAGCAGTTTGGGACAACTTAGCAATCAGCCCCAGCATTTT

clone_size: .
v_call: TRBV5-8
d_call: TRBD1
j_call: TRBJ1-2
cdr3_aa: CASRVAWTGRRNYGYTF
cdr3_nt: TGTGCCAGCAGGGTTGCCTGGACAGGGAGGCGGAACTATGGCTACACCTTC

clone_size: .
v_call: TRBV5-4
d_call: .
j_call: TRBJ1-2
cdr3_aa: CASSSPRGDYGYTF
cdr3_nt: TGTGCCAGCAGCTCCCCCAGGGGCGACTATGGCTACACCTTC

clone_size: .
v_call: TRBV10-2
d_call: .
j_call: TRBJ2-5
cdr3_aa: CASSRWQKETQYF
cdr3_nt: TGCGCCAGCAGCCGTTGGCAGAAAGAGACCCAGTACTTC

clone_size: .
v_call: TRBV19
d_call: .
j_call: TRBJ2-1
cdr3_aa: CASSILDNEQFF
cdr3_nt: TGTGCCAGTAGTATCCTCGACAATGAGCAGTTCTTC

clone_size: few
v_call: TRBV5-1
d_call: .
j_call: TRBJ1-1
cdr3_aa: CASRLGENTEAFF
cdr3_nt: TGCGCCAGCAGACTCGGGGAGAACACTGAAGCTTTCTTT

clone_size: .
v_call: TRBV5-3
d_call: TRBD1
j_call: TRBJ1-2
cdr3_aa: CARSLATGGPMGYGYTF
cdr3_nt: TGTGCCAGAAGCTTGGCGACAGGGGGCCCCATGGGCTATGGCTACACCTTC

clone_size: .
v_call: TRBV7-4
d_call: TRBD2
j_call: TRBJ2-5
cdr3_aa: CASSFPTPSGGGETQYF
cdr3_nt: TGTGCCAGCAGCTTTCCTACTCCTAGCGGGGGAGGGGAGACCCAGTACTTC

clone_size: .
v_call: TRBV13
d_call: .
j_call: TRBJ1-6
cdr3_aa: CASSLGPRGGSSYNSPLHF
cdr3_nt: TGTGCCAGCAGCTTAGGCCCCAGGGGAGGGAGCTCCTATAATTCACCCCTCCACTTT

clone_size: .
v_call: TRBV6-1
d_call: TRBD1
j_call: TRBJ2-5
cdr3_aa: CASSDRQGWRETQYF
cdr3_nt: TGTGCCAGCAGTGATCGACAGGGATGGAGGGAGACCCAGTACTTC

clone_size: .
v_call: TRBV2
d_call: .
j_call: TRBJ2-3
cdr3_aa: CASSGAATGTDTQYF
cdr3_nt: TGTGCCAGCAGTGGCGCAGCTACAGGAACAGATACGCAGTATTTT

clone_size: .
v_call: TRBV9
d_call: TRBD1
j_call: TRBJ1-1
cdr3_aa: CASSVLREGTGTDTEAFF
cdr3_nt: TGTGCCAGCAGCGTACTCCGCGAGGGGACAGGGACTGACACTGAAGCTTTCTTT

clone_size: few
v_call: TRBV6-6
d_call: .
j_call: TRBJ2-6
cdr3_aa: CASSFTGSGANVLTF
cdr3_nt: TGTGCCAGCAGTTTCACGGGTTCTGGGGCCAACGTCCTGACTTTC

clone_size: .
v_call: TRBV5-1
d_call: .
j_call: TRBJ1-2
cdr3_aa: CASSLDSLYGYTF
cdr3_nt: TGCGCCAGCAGCTTGGACTCCCTCTATGGCTACACCTTC

clone_size: .
v_call: TRBV28
d_call: .
j_call: TRBJ1-2
cdr3_aa: CASSLMTANYGYTF
cdr3_nt: TGTGCCAGCAGTTTAATGACAGCTAACTATGGCTACACCTTC

clone_size: .
v_call: TRBV29-1
d_call: TRBD1
j_call: TRBJ2-1
cdr3_aa: CSVGALTGFREQFF
cdr3_nt: TGCAGCGTCGGGGCTCTGACAGGGTTTAGGGAGCAGTTCTTC

clone_size: .
v_call: TRBV23-1
d_call: .
j_call: TRBJ1-5
cdr3_aa: CARERVGPQHF
cdr3_nt: TGCGCGAGGGAGAGGGTCGGGCCCCAGCATTTT

clone_size: .
v_call: TRBV6-1
d_call: TRBD2
j_call: TRBJ2-1
cdr3_aa: CASSEERLAGNNEQFF
cdr3_nt: TGTGCCAGCAGTGAAGAACGGCTAGCGGGGAACAATGAGCAGTTCTTC

clone_size: .
v_call: TRBV14
d_call: .
j_call: TRBJ2-5
cdr3_aa: CASSRLTSDQETQYF
cdr3_nt: TGTGCCAGCAGCCGACTTACAAGCGATCAAGAGACCCAGTACTTC